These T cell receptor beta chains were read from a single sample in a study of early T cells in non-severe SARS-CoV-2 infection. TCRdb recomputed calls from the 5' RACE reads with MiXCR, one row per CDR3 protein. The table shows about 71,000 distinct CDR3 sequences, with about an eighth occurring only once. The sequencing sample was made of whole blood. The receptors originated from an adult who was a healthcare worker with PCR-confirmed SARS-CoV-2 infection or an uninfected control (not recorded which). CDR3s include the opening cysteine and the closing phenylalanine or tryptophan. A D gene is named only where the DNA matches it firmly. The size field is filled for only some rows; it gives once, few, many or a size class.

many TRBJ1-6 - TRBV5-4 TGTGCCAGCAGCTTGGAGAACGGAAATTCACCCCTCCACTTT CASSLENGNSPLHF
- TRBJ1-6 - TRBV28 TGTGCCAGCAGTTATAGAACAGGGAATTCACCCCTCCACTTT CASSYRTGNSPLHF
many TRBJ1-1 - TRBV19 TGTGCCAGTAGTATAGATGGGGCCGGGGGCGTAGAACGAACCGGAGCTTTCTTT CASSIDGAGGVERTGAFF
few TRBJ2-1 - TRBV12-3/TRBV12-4 TGTGCCAGCACCTCCCCTGGCTCCTACAATGAGCAGTTCTTC CASTSPGSYNEQFF
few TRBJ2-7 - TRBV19 TGTGCCAGTACCCGAGGTCAGGGGTCTCCTACGGGCGAGCAGTACTTC CASTRGQGSPTGEQYF
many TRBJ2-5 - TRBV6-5 TGTGCCAGCAGTTACCCTCGAGGAGGGAACAGGGAGACCCAGTACTTC CASSYPRGGNRETQYF
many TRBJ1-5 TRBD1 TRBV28 TGTGCCAGCAGTTCGACAGGGGCTCAGCCCCAGCATTTT CASSSTGAQPQHF
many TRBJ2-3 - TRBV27 TGTGCCAGCAGTTTACGAAGCCCAGCGAACACAGATACGCAGTATTTT CASSLRSPANTDTQYF
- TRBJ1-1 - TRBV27 TGTGCCAGCCACCCCGCCCAGGGGAAAGCTTTCTTT CASHPAQGKAFF
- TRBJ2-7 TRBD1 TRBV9 TGTGCCAGCAGCGCCGGCACAGGGGGCGAGCAGTACTTC CASSAGTGGEQYF
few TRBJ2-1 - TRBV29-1 TGCAGCGCCCCGACAGGTCACAATGAGCAGTTCTTC CSAPTGHNEQFF
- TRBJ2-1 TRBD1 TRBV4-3 TGCGCCAGCAGCCAGACTCCAGGGGGCGCCTACAATGAGCAGTTCTTC CASSQTPGGAYNEQFF
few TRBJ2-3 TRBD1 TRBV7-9 TGTGCCAGCAGCCGCGTTCGACAGGGGATCACAGATACGCAGTATTTT CASSRVRQGITDTQYF
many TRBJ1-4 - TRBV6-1 TGTGCCAGCAGTGGAAAGACAGCTAATGAAAAACTGTTTTTT CASSGKTANEKLFF
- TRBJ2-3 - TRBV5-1 TGCGCCAGCCGATTGACAGATACGCAGTATTTT CASRLTDTQYF
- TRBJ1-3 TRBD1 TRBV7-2 TGTGCCAGCAGCCTCTCCGGACAGGGCGGAAACACCATATATTTT CASSLSGQGGNTIYF
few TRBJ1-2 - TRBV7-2 TGTGCCAGCAGCCAAAGTACGATGAGATGGGTTGGTGGCTACACCTTC CASSQSTMRWVGGYTF
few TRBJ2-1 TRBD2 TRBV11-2 TGTGCCAGCAGCTTAAGTAGCGGGACTGAGCAGTTCTTC CASSLSSGTEQFF
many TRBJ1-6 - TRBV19 TGTGCCAGTAGTATAGATCTTGGGGAGGTTGGATTGTTGCCCCTCCACTTT CASSIDLGEVGLLPLHF
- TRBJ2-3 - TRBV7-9 TGTGCCAGCAGTTCTCCATCGGAGGTCACAGATACGCAGTATTTT CASSSPSEVTDTQYF
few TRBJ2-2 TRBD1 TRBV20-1 TGCAGTGCTAACCAACTGACAGGGGGCGACACCGGGGAGCTGTTTTTT CSANQLTGGDTGELFF
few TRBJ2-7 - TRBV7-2 TGTGCCAGCAGCCTGGTCCAGACTCCAGCCTACGAGCAGTACTTC CASSLVQTPAYEQYF
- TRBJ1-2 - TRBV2 TGTGCCAGCAGTGAAGATTCGGCTCACTATGGCTACACCTTC CASSEDSAHYGYTF
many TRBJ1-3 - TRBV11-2 TGTGCCAGCAGCTTGGAGCAGGGGTCTACTGGAAACACCATATATTTT CASSLEQGSTGNTIYF
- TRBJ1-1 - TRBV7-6 TGTGCCAGCAGCTTAGCCACCGGGAGGATTTACACTGAAGCTTTCTTT CASSLATGRIYTEAFF
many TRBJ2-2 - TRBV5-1 TGCGCCAGCAGCTTGACTAGCAACACCGGGGAGCTGTTTTTT CASSLTSNTGELFF
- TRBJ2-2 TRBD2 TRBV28 TGTGCCAGCATTGCGGGGGGCGGCACCGGGGAGCTGTTTTTT CASIAGGGTGELFF
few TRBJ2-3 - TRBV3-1 TGTGCCAGCAGCCAAGTTGACAGGCCTTTCACAGATACGCAGTATTTT CASSQVDRPFTDTQYF
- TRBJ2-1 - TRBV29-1 TGCAGCGCGGGAGTAGCGATGAATGAGCAGTTCTTC CSAGVAMNEQFF
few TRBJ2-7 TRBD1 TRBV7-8 TGTGCCAGCAGCTTAGCGATGCCGGGGACAGAAGTCTCCTACGAGCAGTACTTC CASSLAMPGTEVSYEQYF
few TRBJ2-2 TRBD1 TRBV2 TGTGCCAGCAGTCAGGGGGCGAACACCGGGGAGCTGTTTTTT CASSQGANTGELFF
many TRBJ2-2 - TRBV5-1 TGCGCCAGCAGCTTGGACGTCTCCTCCACCGGGGAGCTGTTTTTT CASSLDVSSTGELFF